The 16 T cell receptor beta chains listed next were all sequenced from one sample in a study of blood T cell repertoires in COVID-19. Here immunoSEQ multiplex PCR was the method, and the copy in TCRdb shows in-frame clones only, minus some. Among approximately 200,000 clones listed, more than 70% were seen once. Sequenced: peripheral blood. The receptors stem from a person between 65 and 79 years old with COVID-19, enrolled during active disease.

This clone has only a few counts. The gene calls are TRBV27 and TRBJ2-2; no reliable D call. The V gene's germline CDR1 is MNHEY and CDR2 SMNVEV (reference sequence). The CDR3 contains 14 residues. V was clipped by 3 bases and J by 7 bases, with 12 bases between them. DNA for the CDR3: TGTGCCAGCAGTTTCGGCAGGAACGACGGGGAGCTGTTTTTT. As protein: CASSFGRNDGELFF.

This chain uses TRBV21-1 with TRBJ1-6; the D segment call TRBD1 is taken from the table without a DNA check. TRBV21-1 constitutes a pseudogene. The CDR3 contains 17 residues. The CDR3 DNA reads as TGTGCCAGCAGCCTCATCGACCCGCAGGGGTATAATTCACCCCTCCACTTT. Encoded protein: CASSLIDPQGYNSPLHF.

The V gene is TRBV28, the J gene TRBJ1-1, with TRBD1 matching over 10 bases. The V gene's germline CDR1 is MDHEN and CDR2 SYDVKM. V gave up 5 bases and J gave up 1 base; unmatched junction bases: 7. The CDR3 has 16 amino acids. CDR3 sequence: CASSHTTGGQNTEAFF. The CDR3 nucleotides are TGTGCCAGCAGTCACACGACAGGGGGCCAGAACACTGAAGCTTTCTTT. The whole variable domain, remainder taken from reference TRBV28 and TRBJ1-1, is DVKVTQSSRYLVKRTGEKVFLECVQDMDHENMFWYRQDPGLGLRLIYFSYDVKMKEKGDIPEGYSVSREKKERFSLILESASTNQTSMYLCASSHTTGGQNTEAFFGQGTRLTVV.

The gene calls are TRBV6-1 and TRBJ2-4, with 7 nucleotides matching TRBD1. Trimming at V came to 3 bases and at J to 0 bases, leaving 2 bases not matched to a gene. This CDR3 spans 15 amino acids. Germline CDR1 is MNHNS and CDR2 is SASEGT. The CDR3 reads CASSETGLAKNIQYF. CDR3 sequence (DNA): TGTGCCAGCAGTGAGACAGGGTTAGCCAAAAACATTCAGTACTTC.

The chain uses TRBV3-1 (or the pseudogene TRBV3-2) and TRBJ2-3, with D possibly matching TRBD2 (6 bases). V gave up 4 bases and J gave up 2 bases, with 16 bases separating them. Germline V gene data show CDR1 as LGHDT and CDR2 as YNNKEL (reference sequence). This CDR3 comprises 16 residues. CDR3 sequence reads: CASSPMLMGLTDTQYF. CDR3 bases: TGTGCCAGCAGCCCCATGCTCATGGGACTCACAGATACGCAGTATTTT.

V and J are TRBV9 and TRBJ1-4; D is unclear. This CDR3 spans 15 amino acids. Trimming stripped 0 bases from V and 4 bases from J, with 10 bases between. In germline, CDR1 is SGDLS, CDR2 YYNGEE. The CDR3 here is CASSVGVNYNEKLFF. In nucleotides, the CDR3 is TGTGCCAGCAGCGTAGGTGTAAACTATAATGAAAAACTGTTTTTT.

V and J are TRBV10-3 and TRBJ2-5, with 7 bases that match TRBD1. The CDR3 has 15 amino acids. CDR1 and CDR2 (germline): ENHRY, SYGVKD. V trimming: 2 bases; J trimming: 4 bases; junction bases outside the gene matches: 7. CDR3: CAISEPTGIGETQYF. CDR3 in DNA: TGTGCCATCAGTGAGCCGACAGGGATAGGAGAGACCCAGTACTTC.

In DNA, the CDR3 is TGTGCCATCAGTGAGTCTCGTACAGGGGGTCGAGTAGCTTATCAGCCCCAGCATTTT. Encoded protein: CAISESRTGGRVAYQPQHF. The chain is built from TRBV10-3 and TRBJ1-5, with 8 bases identical to TRBD1. V shed 0 bases, J shed 5 bases, and the junction held 15 bases outside the gene matches. CDR1 is ENHRY and CDR2 is SYGVKD in the germline V gene. The CDR3 totals 19 residues.

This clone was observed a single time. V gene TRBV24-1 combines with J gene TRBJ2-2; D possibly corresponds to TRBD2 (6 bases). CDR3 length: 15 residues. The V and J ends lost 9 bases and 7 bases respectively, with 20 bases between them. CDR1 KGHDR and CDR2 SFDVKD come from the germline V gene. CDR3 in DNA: TGTGCCACCCGGCGGGGCGCCGGCTCAGTCGGGGAGCTGTTTTTT. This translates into CATRRGAGSVGELFF.

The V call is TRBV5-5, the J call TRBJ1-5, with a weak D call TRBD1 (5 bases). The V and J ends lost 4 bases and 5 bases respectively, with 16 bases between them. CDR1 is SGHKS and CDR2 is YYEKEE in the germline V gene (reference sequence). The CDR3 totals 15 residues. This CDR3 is CASSPRGGFDQPQHF. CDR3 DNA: TGTGCCAGCAGCCCCCGCGGGGGGTTTGATCAGCCCCAGCATTTT.

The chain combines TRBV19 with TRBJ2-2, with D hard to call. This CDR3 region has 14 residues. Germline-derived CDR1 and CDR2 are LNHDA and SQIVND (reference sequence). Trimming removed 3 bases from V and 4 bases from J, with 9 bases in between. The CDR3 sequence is CASSIQYFTGELFF. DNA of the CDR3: TGTGCCAGTAGTATTCAGTATTTCACCGGGGAGCTGTTTTTT.

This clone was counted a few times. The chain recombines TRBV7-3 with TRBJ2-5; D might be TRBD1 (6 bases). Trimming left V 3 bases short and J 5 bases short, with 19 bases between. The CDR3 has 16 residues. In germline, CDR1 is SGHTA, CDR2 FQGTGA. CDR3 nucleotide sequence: TGTGCCAGCAGCTTGGGATCCTTAGGGGGAGTGGAGACCCAGTACTTC. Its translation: CASSLGSLGGVETQYF.

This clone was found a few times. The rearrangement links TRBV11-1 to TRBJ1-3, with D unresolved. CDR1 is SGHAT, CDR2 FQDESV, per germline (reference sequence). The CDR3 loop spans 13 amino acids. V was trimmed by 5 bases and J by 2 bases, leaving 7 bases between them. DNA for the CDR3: TGTGCCAGCAGCCCAGTGACTGGAAACACCATATATTTT. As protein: CASSPVTGNTIYF.

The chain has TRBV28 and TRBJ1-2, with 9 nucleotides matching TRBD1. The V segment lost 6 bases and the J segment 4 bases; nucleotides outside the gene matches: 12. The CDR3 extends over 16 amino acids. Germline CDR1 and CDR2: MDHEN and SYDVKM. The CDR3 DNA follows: TGTGCCAGCAGGCCCACAGGGGGCGATTTAGGCTATGGCTACACCTTC. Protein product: CASRPTGGDLGYGYTF.

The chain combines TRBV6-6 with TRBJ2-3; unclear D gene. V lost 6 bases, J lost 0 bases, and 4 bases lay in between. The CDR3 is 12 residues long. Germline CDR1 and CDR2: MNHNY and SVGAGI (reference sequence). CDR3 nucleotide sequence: TGTGCCAGCAGCCCTAGCACAGATACGCAGTATTTT. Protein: CASSPSTDTQYF.

CDR3 nucleotides: TGTGCCAGCAGCCAAGATAGCGGGAGGACAGATACGCAGTATTTT. Protein sequence: CASSQDSGRTDTQYF. This sequence joins TRBV3-1 (or the pseudogene TRBV3-2) and TRBJ2-3, with 10 bases lining up with TRBD2. Germline trimming cut 0 bases from V and 3 bases from J; bases unmatched to any gene: 0. The CDR3 extends over 15 amino acids. The germline V gene has CDR1 LGHDT and CDR2 YNNKEL (reference sequence).